This T cell receptor (beta chain) was profiled in a study of T-cell reconstitution after alpha-beta-depleted transplantation in children. Germline loops: CDR1 SGHDN, CDR2 FVKESK. The CDR3 runs to 13 residues. With 10 bases removed from V and 6 bases from J, the gap between germline ends came to 19 bases. TCRbeta library preparation incorporated unique molecular identifiers. TCRdb redid the calling of the PCR reads with MiXCR, one entry per CDR3 protein. The sample lists approximately 630,000 distinct CDR3 sequences, about an eighth occurring once. The sample was PBMCs, taken before TCRalphabeta/CD19-depleted stem cell transplant. This clonotype was obtained from a girl aged 2 to 10 with congenital amegakaryocytic thrombocytopenia, due to receive a stem cell transplant. The chain carries TRBV14 and TRBJ2-7, with D unresolved. CDR3: CATSMGFFFEQYF. For the CDR3, the DNA is TGTGCCACCTCCATGGGGTTTTTCTTCGAGCAGTACTTC.